Shown below are 23 T cell receptor beta chains from a single sample sequenced in a study of tumor-infiltrating lymphocytes in primary liver carcinoma. The input was 450 to 500 ng total RNA; TCR beta cDNA was made from it with a constant-region primer. Each TCR beta library was derived from three nested multiplex PCR rounds that employed slightly modified ARM-PCR. The first two PCR rounds used TRBV1-TRBV30 forward primers with a C-beta reverse primer, 9 to 11 cycles each. A single record per CDR3 protein comes from TCRdb applying MiXCR to the multiplex PCR reads. The sample lists about 54,000 distinct CDR3 sequences, over 65% seen once, with about 25% in the top ten. The tissue used was unsorted bulk material of roughly 17-31 mg. RNA and DNA were co-extracted from it with the AllPrep DNA/RNA mini kit. Sequencing was carried out using liver tumor tissue from sampling region 2. Subset given: tumor region T2, inferior pole. The receptors were gathered from a man aged 35 to 55 with primary liver carcinoma and hepatitis B virus infection.

With regard to this clonotype: A much larger clone differs from this one at a single base, so this may be a read error. This sequence joins TRBV12-3 or TRBV12-4 and TRBJ2-5, with 7 bases that match TRBD2. The CDR3 is 16 residues long. The CDR3 sequence: CASSHTSAPQEEIQYF. Written as DNA, the CDR3 is TGTGCCAGCAGCCATACTAGCGCCCCGCAGGAAGAGATCCAGTACTTC.

With respect to this clonotype: Because the CDR3 is missing its conserved closing phenylalanine or tryptophan, this is likely a read error. The chain links TRBV29-1 to TRBJ2-1; 8 bases match TRBD2. The germline V gene encodes CDR1 SQVTM and CDR2 ANQGSEA. The CDR3 contains 16 residues. The CDR3 here is CRVEPLTSETYNEQFL. The CDR3 bases are TGCAGAGTTGAACCCCTGACTAGCGAGACCTACAATGAGCAGTTCTTA.

Comment on this clonotype: A read error may explain this, as a much larger clone is one base away. The gene calls are TRBV30 and TRBJ2-1; D uncertain. This CDR3 has 13 amino acids. With 0 bases removed from V and 4 bases from J, the gap between germline ends came to 7 bases. Germline assignment: CDR1 GTSNPN and CDR2 SVGIG (reference sequence). The CDR3 DNA sequence: TGTGCCTGGAGTGTGAACAGATACAATGAGCAGTTCTTC. Protein product: CAWSVNRYNEQFF.

For this clonotype: A junction boundary mismatches the germline segment, possibly from a read error. This rearrangement joins TRBV11-2 to TRBJ1-3, with unresolved D. The germline CDR1 and CDR2 sequences are SGHAT and FQNNGV. The CDR3 is made up of 16 amino acids. This chain's CDR3 is CASSLDLDYSGSTIYF. The CDR3 region has the DNA TGTGCCAGTAGCTTAGACCTAGACTACTCTGGAAGCACCATATATTTT.

Turning to this clonotype: Without the conserved terminal phenylalanine or tryptophan, this CDR3 likely stems from a read error. This sequence joins TRBV11-2 and TRBJ2-1, with 12 bases matching TRBD2. Germline lookup yields CDR1 SGHAT and CDR2 FQNNGV. The CDR3 totals 16 residues. The DNA for the CDR3 is TGTGCCACCAGCTTTCGACTAGCGGGAGATTTCAATGGGCAGTTCTTA. It yields the protein CATSFRLAGDFNGQFL.

This clonotype appeared many times. V gene TRBV30 combines with J gene TRBJ2-5; D is perhaps TRBD2 (6 bases). V dropped 0 bases and J dropped 1 base, with 9 bases sitting between them. The CDR3 has 14 amino acids. Germline V lookup: CDR1 GTSNPN, CDR2 SVGIG (reference sequence). CDR3 sequence: CAWSVRGTQETQYF. Written as DNA, the CDR3 is TGTGCCTGGAGTGTACGCGGGACCCAAGAGACCCAGTACTTC.

This clonotype is categorized as medium-sized (0.01 to 0.1%). The V and J genes are TRBV11-2 and TRBJ2-3; the D gene is possibly TRBD2 (6 bases). The CDR3 is 16 amino acids. Germline assignment: CDR1 SGHAT and CDR2 FQNNGV. The V and J ends lost 3 bases and 3 bases respectively, with 16 bases between them. CDR3 DNA sequence: TGTGCCAGCAGCTTCAGTTTAGCGGCTGAAACAGATACGCAGTATTTT. Protein sequence: CASSFSLAAETDTQYF.

The chain carries TRBV29-1 and TRBJ2-5; D unresolved. CDR1 SQVTM and CDR2 ANQGSEA come from the germline V gene. The germline V and J ends were trimmed by 7 bases and 5 bases, with 11 bases remaining between them. The CDR3 has 11 amino acids. This CDR3 reads CSAGDLETQYF. In DNA form, the CDR3 reads TGCAGCGCTGGAGATCTGGAGACCCAGTACTTC.

On this clonotype: No conserved phenylalanine or tryptophan ends this CDR3, so it is likely a read error. This chain joins TRBV18 and TRBJ2-7; TRBD2 is a possible D gene (6 bases). The V end was cut by 4 bases, the J end by 5 bases, with 18 bases between. The CDR3 consists of 15 residues. Germline CDR1 is KGHSH and CDR2 is LQKENI. In DNA form, the CDR3 reads TGTGCCAGCTCACTTGACGGAGGGGTTAGCGACGAGCAGTACCTC. This gives the protein CASSLDGGVSDEQYL.

The chain employs TRBV6-6 and TRBJ2-7, with a possible D match to TRBD2 (5 bases). The CDR3 is 14 residues long. From germline, CDR1 is MNHNY and CDR2 SVGAGI (reference sequence). The V gene lost 11 bases and the J gene lost 3 bases, with 20 bases spanning the gap. CDR3 in DNA: TGTGCCGTCGGGAAACAGCAGCATCTCTACGAGCAGTACTTC. Amino acid sequence: CAVGKQQHLYEQYF.

In the case of this clonotype: At one boundary the junction diverges from the germline segment, which might be a read error. The chain recombines TRBV6-5 with TRBJ2-1; possibly TRBD2 for D (6 bases). Germline V lookup: CDR1 MNHEY, CDR2 SVGAGI. The CDR3 length is 16 residues. The CDR3 region has the DNA TGTCCCAGCAGTTATAGCGGCGGTCTAGCGACATATGAACAGTTCTTC. Protein product: CPSSYSGGLATYEQFF.

This clonotype was seen many times. The chain carries TRBV5-5 and TRBJ2-1, with TRBD1 as a possible D gene (6 bases). The CDR3 has 12 amino acids. CDR1 is SGHKS, CDR2 YYEKEE, per germline (reference sequence). The V end lost 0 bases, the J end lost 12 bases, and 10 bases lay between the germline ends. CDR3 DNA: TGTGCCAGCAGCTTGGGTCCCAGGGGGCAGTTCTTC. It specifies CASSLGPRGQFF.

On this clonotype: An end of the junction does not agree with germline; a read error may underlie this. The DNA of the CDR3 is TGTGCCAGCGGCTTAGGACTCGGCACAGATACGCAGTATTTT. It codes for CASGLGLGTDTQYF. This sequence joins TRBV7-8 and TRBJ2-3; weak D call: TRBD2 (5 bases). Germline V gene data show CDR1 as SGHVS and CDR2 as FQNEAQ. This CDR3 is 14 amino acids long.

This clonotype was seen once. V gene TRBV4-1 combines with J gene TRBJ2-7; 11 bases agree with TRBD2. J gave up 3 bases and V 2 bases, and 9 bases lay outside the gene matches. The CDR3 runs 17 residues. The germline CDR1 and CDR2 sequences are MGHRA and YSYEKL. Here the CDR3 reads CASSQPGETSGSYEQYF. In DNA form, the CDR3 reads TGCGCCAGCAGCCAACCGGGGGAAACTAGCGGGAGCTACGAGCAGTACTTC.

The chain carries TRBV29-1 and TRBJ2-1; TRBD1 might be the D (6 bases). CDR3 size: 13 residues. CDR1 SQVTM and CDR2 ANQGSEA come from the germline V gene. In DNA form, the CDR3 reads TGCAGTGTTCACGGGACATCAAACAATGAGCAGTTCTTC. Translated: CSVHGTSNNEQFF.

This clonotype has a count of ten or more. V usage is TRBV30 and J usage is TRBJ2-1, with 9 bases identical to TRBD2. The CDR3 covers 15 residues. The junction had 9 bases not matched to a gene; V was cut back by 2 bases and J by 7 bases. Germline V lookup: CDR1 GTSNPN, CDR2 SVGIG (reference sequence). The CDR3 DNA follows: TGTGCCTGGAGTTCGGAGGCGGGAGGGCGGAATGAGCAGTTCTTC. Translating gives CAWSSEAGGRNEQFF.

Concerning this clonotype: An end of the junction does not agree with germline; a read error may underlie this. J is TRBJ1-1 and V is TRBV29-1, with D perhaps TRBD1 (6 bases). The CDR3 has 10 amino acids. The germline V gene has CDR1 SQVTM and CDR2 ANQGSEA. The CDR3 protein is CSVGDTEALF. The DNA for the CDR3 is TGTAGCGTTGGGGACACTGAAGCTCTCTTT.

This clonotype is medium-sized within its sample. J is TRBJ1-1 and V is TRBV29-1, with D tentatively TRBD1 (5 bases). The CDR3 loop spans 12 amino acids. Trimming took off 4 bases at V and 4 bases at J, with 10 bases between the two ends. Germline CDR1 SQVTM, CDR2 ANQGSEA. CDR3 in DNA: TGCAGCGTTGGGAAGGGGAGCACTGAAGCTTTCTTT. Translating gives CSVGKGSTEAFF.

The sample holds one count of this clonotype. One base away lies a much larger clone, so this may be a sequencing read error. The CDR3 reads CASSALIGETEAFF. For the CDR3, the DNA is TGTGCCAGCAGCGCTTTGATAGGGGAGACTGAAGCTTTCTTT. This chain connects TRBV9 to TRBJ1-1, with D possibly matching TRBD1 (5 bases). The CDR3 extends over 14 amino acids. The V and J ends lost 3 bases and 5 bases respectively, with 14 bases between them. Germline-derived CDR1 and CDR2 are SGDLS and YYNGEE.

This clonotype was seen only a few times. At one boundary the junction diverges from the germline segment, which might be a read error. The chain uses TRBV4-1 and TRBJ2-7; D is uncertain. The CDR3 totals 16 residues. The germline gives CDR1 MGHRA, CDR2 YSYEKL. CDR3 bases: TGCGCCAGCAGCCAAGATTTTAACGGAAGCCCCTACGAGCAGCACTTC. Encoded protein: CASSQDFNGSPYEQHF.

This clonotype is categorized as medium-sized. The chain couples TRBV11-2 to TRBJ2-7, with 9 bases aligning to TRBD1. CDR1 and CDR2 from the germline V gene are SGHAT and FQNNGV. The CDR3 extends over 17 amino acids. V lost 5 bases, J lost 3 bases, and 14 bases stayed unmatched. CDR3 nucleotide sequence: TGTGCCAGCAGCATCGACCCGCCGGGACAGGGAAGCTACGAGCAGTACTTC. As protein: CASSIDPPGQGSYEQYF.

This clonotype was picked up many times. This sequence joins TRBV30 and TRBJ2-3, with D possibly being TRBD2 (5 bases). V lost 3 bases and J lost 3, with 13 bases in between. The germline gives CDR1 GTSNPN, CDR2 SVGIG (reference sequence). This CDR3 comprises 14 residues. CDR3 in DNA: TGTGCCTGGAGGGGGTTGGGGAGTACAGATACGCAGTATTTT. Translating gives CAWRGLGSTDTQYF.

About this clonotype: This may be a read error, as it is one base from a much larger clone. V is TRBV7-9 and J is TRBJ2-5, with no clear D. CDR3 length: 11 amino acids. From germline, CDR1 is SEHNR and CDR2 FQNEAQ (reference sequence). The CDR3 coding sequence is TGTGTCAGCAGACCCCAAGAGACCCAGTACTTC. It yields the protein CVSRPQETQYF.